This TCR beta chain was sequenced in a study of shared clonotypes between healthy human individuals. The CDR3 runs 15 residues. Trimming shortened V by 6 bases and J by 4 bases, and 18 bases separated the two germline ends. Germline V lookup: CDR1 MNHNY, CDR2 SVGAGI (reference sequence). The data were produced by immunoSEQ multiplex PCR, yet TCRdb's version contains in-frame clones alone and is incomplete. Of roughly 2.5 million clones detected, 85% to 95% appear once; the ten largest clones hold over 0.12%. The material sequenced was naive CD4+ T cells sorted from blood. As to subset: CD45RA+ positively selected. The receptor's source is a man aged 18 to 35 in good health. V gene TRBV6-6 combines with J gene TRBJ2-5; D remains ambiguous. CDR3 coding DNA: TGTGCCAGCAGCCCCGACACATCGAAGGGAGAGACCCAGTACTTC. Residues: CASSPDTSKGETQYF.